Included here is one TCR beta chain sequence, with context. With V trimmed by 1 base and J by 4 bases, 8 bases remained unmatched. This CDR3 spans 16 amino acids. Germline V gene data show CDR1 as SGHDT and CDR2 as YYEEEE. The sample originates from a study of blood T cell repertoires in COVID-19. The overall study: Specimens from acute and convalescent COVID-19 originated in the United States, Italy and Spain. Nucleic acid was either cDNA or gDNA, and it came from T cells, B-cell-depleted T cells, or PBMCs.

Original processing notes: Reference gene primers were amplified, and this amplification served to estimate nucleated cell counts. Generated by immunoSEQ multiplex PCR, the TCRdb table keeps only in-frame clones and is missing some. V, J and clone size reflect that table, while D and trimming were determined from the DNA. The data hold 200,000 to 250,000 clones, with around nine tenths observed a single time. This TCR derives from a woman aged 70 to 79 with active or convalescent COVID-19. The source material was peripheral blood. This rearrangement joins TRBV5-6 to TRBJ2-1; 7 bases agree with TRBD1. For the CDR3, the DNA is TGTGCCAGCAGCTTGCTGGACAGGAGAATATACAATGAGCAGTTCTTC. Its protein is CASSLLDRRIYNEQFF.